This T cell receptor (beta chain) derives from a study of T cells after yellow fever vaccination. The overall study: Fractions with few cells were prepared using SMART-Seq v4 Ultra Low Input.

With respect to this clonotype: Its target is unknown.

Study-wide points: Within FACS-sorted repertoires, abundant clonotypes contaminating from the bulk population could be present.

V gave up 6 bases and J gave up 0 bases, with 15 bases separating them. The germline CDR1 and CDR2 sequences are MGHDK and SYGVNS. The CDR3 covers 16 residues. A 5'RACE template-switching step, the method used to make TCR cDNA, added a universal primer site and UMIs. Each CDR3 protein gets one entry after TCRdb re-called the 5' RACE reads with MiXCR. The profile shows about 330,000 distinct CDR3 sequences, 6.8% of them singletons. V gene TRBV25-1 combines with J gene TRBJ2-1; the D is unclear. This TCR was recovered from a man aged 18 to 30 who received the YFV17D yellow fever vaccine. The starting material was PBMCs, obtained around 45 days after the first yellow fever vaccination. The CDR3 spells CASSPPVQSSYNEQFF. The CDR3 DNA is TGTGCCAGCAGCCCGCCGGTACAGAGCTCCTACAATGAGCAGTTCTTC.